The clone carrying this T cell receptor (beta chain) was found a few times. Methods used by the authors: For nucleated cells, counts were estimated from reference gene primer amplification. TCRdb keeps only in-frame clones here, not all; method: immunoSEQ multiplex PCR. The V and J calls and the clone size are those of that table, but D and trimming were determined from the DNA. The sample holds hundreds of thousands of clones; around 87% are singletons and the top ten take over 1%. These data originate in a study of blood T cell repertoires in COVID-19. For the study at large: PBMCs, B-cell-depleted T cells, or T cells provided the cDNA or gDNA that made up the material.

This CDR3 is 11 amino acids long. CDR1 SGHVT and CDR2 SQSDAQ come from the germline V gene. V shed 4 bases and J shed 3 bases, with 4 bases lying between them. The sequencing sample was made of peripheral blood. The receptor was derived from a man aged 65 to 79 with acute or convalescent COVID-19. The rearrangement links TRBV7-4 to TRBJ2-7, with unresolved D. The CDR3 sequence: CASSSYYEQYF. CDR3 nucleotides: TGTGCCAGCAGCTCTTACTACGAGCAGTACTTC.